A selection of T cell receptor beta chains follows, all from one sample in a study of glioma-infiltrating T cells after dendritic cell vaccination. Sequencing used immunoSEQ multiplex PCR; TCRdb keeps in-frame clones, though not all of them. This table holds just over 95,000 clones, approximately 81% found once. Sequencing was performed on blood, taken before dendritic cell vaccination. The receptors were gathered from a human donor with glioblastoma. Both conserved end residues are part of each CDR3. D genes are given only for firm matches. Clone size is given for some rows only: seen once, a few or many times, or a class if the clone is expanded.

CDR3 DNA: TGTGCCTGGCAGACATTATTTCAGGATGGCTACACCTTC
CDR3 protein: CAWQTLFQDGYTF
clone size: NA
J gene: TRBJ1-2
CDR3 length: 13
V gene: TRBV30
D gene: NA

CDR3 DNA: TGTGCCAGCAGTGAGCAAATCCAGGGCGGCCAGCCCCAGCATTTT
CDR3 protein: CASSEQIQGGQPQHF
clone size: NA
J gene: TRBJ1-5
CDR3 length: 15
V gene: TRBV6-1
D gene: NA

CDR3 DNA: TGTGCCAGCCAGAAACAGGGTAAAGAGACCCAGTACTTC
CDR3 protein: CASQKQGKETQYF
clone size: NA
J gene: TRBJ2-5
CDR3 length: 13
V gene: TRBV6-5
D gene: NA

CDR3 DNA: TGCGCCAGCAGCCGGGGACAGGATGGGGGAAACACCATATATTTT
CDR3 protein: CASSRGQDGGNTIYF
clone size: NA
J gene: TRBJ1-3
CDR3 length: 15
V gene: TRBV5-1
D gene: TRBD1

CDR3 DNA: TGTGCCAGCAGCTTCGAAGCCGGCTATGGCTACACCTTC
CDR3 protein: CASSFEAGYGYTF
clone size: few
J gene: TRBJ1-2
CDR3 length: 13
V gene: TRBV11-2
D gene: NA

CDR3 DNA: TGTGCCAGCAGCTTGGGCGGTCGAGGGGATACGCAGTATTTT
CDR3 protein: CASSLGGRGDTQYF
clone size: NA
J gene: TRBJ2-3
CDR3 length: 14
V gene: TRBV5-4
D gene: NA

CDR3 DNA: TGTGCCAGTAGTATCTCCAGGGGAGCCTACGAGCAGTACTTC
CDR3 protein: CASSISRGAYEQYF
clone size: NA
J gene: TRBJ2-7
CDR3 length: 14
V gene: TRBV19
D gene: NA

CDR3 DNA: TGTGCCAGCAGCCAAGTGGCCAGGGGGTCTGATGGCTACACCTTC
CDR3 protein: CASSQVARGSDGYTF
clone size: NA
J gene: TRBJ1-2
CDR3 length: 15
V gene: TRBV14
D gene: TRBD1

CDR3 DNA: TGTGCCAGCGGGCCGGGACAGGGGGAGGGCCAGCCCCAGCATTTT
CDR3 protein: CASGPGQGEGQPQHF
clone size: few
J gene: TRBJ1-5
CDR3 length: 15
V gene: TRBV6-6
D gene: TRBD1

CDR3 DNA: TGTGCCAGCAGTTTGGGGGCAGGGGCCGGTCGGGGAGCTTTCTTT
CDR3 protein: CASSLGAGAGRGAFF
clone size: once
J gene: TRBJ1-1
CDR3 length: 15
V gene: TRBV28
D gene: NA

CDR3 DNA: TGTGCCAGTAGTATAGAACTAGCGGGAGTTGGGACCCAGTACTTC
CDR3 protein: CASSIELAGVGTQYF
clone size: NA
J gene: TRBJ2-5
CDR3 length: 15
V gene: TRBV19
D gene: TRBD2

CDR3 DNA: TGTGCCAGCAGCCAATTTGGGGAGTCTAATGAAAAACTGTTTTTT
CDR3 protein: CASSQFGESNEKLFF
clone size: NA
J gene: TRBJ1-4
CDR3 length: 15
V gene: TRBV14
D gene: NA

CDR3 DNA: TGCGCCAGCAGCCACCCCTGGACTAGCGGGAGTTACGAGCAGTACTTC
CDR3 protein: CASSHPWTSGSYEQYF
clone size: once
J gene: TRBJ2-7
CDR3 length: 16
V gene: TRBV4-1
D gene: TRBD2

CDR3 DNA: TGTGCCAGCAGCCTAGAGGTTTACAACACTGAAGCTTTCTTT
CDR3 protein: CASSLEVYNTEAFF
clone size: NA
J gene: TRBJ1-1
CDR3 length: 14
V gene: TRBV5-5
D gene: NA

CDR3 DNA: TGTGCCAGTAGTGCGGGACTAGCGGGAGTGGTTGAGCAGTTCTTC
CDR3 protein: CASSAGLAGVVEQFF
clone size: NA
J gene: TRBJ2-1
CDR3 length: 15
V gene: TRBV19
D gene: TRBD2

CDR3 DNA: TGTGCCACCAACTACCTTCCACCGGGACTAGCCACCGGGGAGCTGTTTTTT
CDR3 protein: CATNYLPPGLATGELFF
clone size: NA
J gene: TRBJ2-2
CDR3 length: 17
V gene: TRBV10-3
D gene: TRBD2

CDR3 DNA: TGTGCCAGCAGGTGGGCCCTCACAGATACGCAGTATTTT
CDR3 protein: CASRWALTDTQYF
clone size: NA
J gene: TRBJ2-3
CDR3 length: 13
V gene: TRBV7-9
D gene: NA

CDR3 DNA: TGTGCCATCAGGGCGCCGGGACAGGGGAAAAAAGATGGCTACACCTTC
CDR3 protein: CAIRAPGQGKKDGYTF
clone size: NA
J gene: TRBJ1-2
CDR3 length: 16
V gene: TRBV10-3
D gene: TRBD1

CDR3 DNA: TGTGCCAGCAGGTTCGACTACTACACCTTC
CDR3 protein: CASRFDYYTF
clone size: few
J gene: TRBJ1-2
CDR3 length: 10
V gene: TRBV2
D gene: NA

CDR3 DNA: TGTGCCAGCAGAACAGGGGGCTACGAGCAGTACTTC
CDR3 protein: CASRTGGYEQYF
clone size: NA
J gene: TRBJ2-7
CDR3 length: 12
V gene: TRBV25-1
D gene: TRBD1

CDR3 DNA: TGTGCCGGGGGACTGGGAAAAAATTCACCCCTCCACTTT
CDR3 protein: CAGGLGKNSPLHF
clone size: many
J gene: TRBJ1-6
CDR3 length: 13
V gene: TRBV6-6
D gene: NA

CDR3 DNA: TGTGCCAGCAGTTACTTCAGCGGGGGGGCCAATGAGCAGTTCTTC
CDR3 protein: CASSYFSGGANEQFF
clone size: few
J gene: TRBJ2-1
CDR3 length: 15
V gene: TRBV6-5
D gene: TRBD2

CDR3 DNA: TGTGCCAGCAGTTCCCAAGACAGGGCTTATGGCTACACCTTC
CDR3 protein: CASSSQDRAYGYTF
clone size: NA
J gene: TRBJ1-2
CDR3 length: 14
V gene: TRBV6-6
D gene: TRBD1

CDR3 DNA: TGTGCCAGCAGTTACTTATCAGGGGACAATCGGCCCCAGCATTTT
CDR3 protein: CASSYLSGDNRPQHF
clone size: NA
J gene: TRBJ1-5
CDR3 length: 15
V gene: TRBV6-6
D gene: NA

CDR3 DNA: TGTGCCATCCGCCCATTGGCACTGGAGGGAGATACGCAGTATTTT
CDR3 protein: CAIRPLALEGDTQYF
clone size: NA
J gene: TRBJ2-3
CDR3 length: 15
V gene: TRBV2
D gene: NA

CDR3 DNA: TGTGCCAGCAGCTTAGGGGCAGGCTTTTGGGGCTACACCTTC
CDR3 protein: CASSLGAGFWGYTF
clone size: NA
J gene: TRBJ1-2
CDR3 length: 14
V gene: TRBV7-9
D gene: NA

CDR3 DNA: TGTGCCAGCAGCCCCCAGGGACAGGGGCGCGAGACCCAGTACTTC
CDR3 protein: CASSPQGQGRETQYF
clone size: once
J gene: TRBJ2-5
CDR3 length: 15
V gene: TRBV9
D gene: TRBD1

CDR3 DNA: TGTGCCAGCTCACCCGAGGCTGGCACAGATACGCAGTATTTT
CDR3 protein: CASSPEAGTDTQYF
clone size: NA
J gene: TRBJ2-3
CDR3 length: 14
V gene: TRBV18
D gene: NA

CDR3 DNA: TGCGCCAGCAGCGGAATTCGACAGGGTAGAGCAGCCAATGAGCAGTTCTTC
CDR3 protein: CASSGIRQGRAANEQFF
clone size: NA
J gene: TRBJ2-1
CDR3 length: 17
V gene: TRBV5-1
D gene: TRBD1

CDR3 DNA: TGCGCCAGCAGCGTCCGGGTCTACAATCAGCCCCAGCATTTT
CDR3 protein: CASSVRVYNQPQHF
clone size: NA
J gene: TRBJ1-5
CDR3 length: 14
V gene: TRBV4-1
D gene: NA

CDR3 DNA: TGTGCCAGCAGCTTGTCCCTAGCGGGGTCAAGGCACGAGCAGTACTTC
CDR3 protein: CASSLSLAGSRHEQYF
clone size: NA
J gene: TRBJ2-7
CDR3 length: 16
V gene: TRBV5-4
D gene: TRBD2

CDR3 DNA: TGTGCCAGCAGCCCGGGGGAGGTTTCCTACAATGAGCAGTTCTTC
CDR3 protein: CASSPGEVSYNEQFF
clone size: NA
J gene: TRBJ2-1
CDR3 length: 15
V gene: TRBV7-9
D gene: NA

CDR3 DNA: TGTGCCAGCAGCCCGCCGGGTGCCGATCGGGATGAGCAGTTCTTC
CDR3 protein: CASSPPGADRDEQFF
clone size: NA
J gene: TRBJ2-1
CDR3 length: 15
V gene: TRBV7-9
D gene: NA

CDR3 DNA: TGTGCCAGCTCAGAGACAGTGAACACTGAAGCTTTCTTT
CDR3 protein: CASSETVNTEAFF
clone size: NA
J gene: TRBJ1-1
CDR3 length: 13
V gene: TRBV18
D gene: NA

CDR3 DNA: TGTGCCGCCTCAGGGCAAGACCCTTGGGAGCAGTACTTC
CDR3 protein: CAASGQDPWEQYF
clone size: NA
J gene: TRBJ2-7
CDR3 length: 13
V gene: TRBV2
D gene: NA

CDR3 DNA: TGCAGCGTCGCGACAGGGTTGACCAGCTCGTATGGCTACACCTTC
CDR3 protein: CSVATGLTSSYGYTF
clone size: NA
J gene: TRBJ1-2
CDR3 length: 15
V gene: TRBV29-1
D gene: TRBD1

CDR3 DNA: TGTGCCAGCAGCGTAGGAGAGGGGGCTTGGTATGCGCAGTTCTTC
CDR3 protein: CASSVGEGAWYAQFF
clone size: NA
J gene: TRBJ2-1
CDR3 length: 15
V gene: TRBV9
D gene: TRBD1

CDR3 DNA: TGCGCCAGCAGCACTGTCACAGGGGGCTTGGACGAGCAGTACTTC
CDR3 protein: CASSTVTGGLDEQYF
clone size: NA
J gene: TRBJ2-7
CDR3 length: 15
V gene: TRBV5-1
D gene: TRBD1

CDR3 DNA: TGTGCCAGCAGCGTAGCGGGGAATCGGCGGGTCTCTGGAAACACCATATATTTT
CDR3 protein: CASSVAGNRRVSGNTIYF
clone size: NA
J gene: TRBJ1-3
CDR3 length: 18
V gene: TRBV9
D gene: NA

CDR3 DNA: TGCGCCAGCAGCTTGGGGGGGGGAGAGACCCAGTACTTC
CDR3 protein: CASSLGGGETQYF
clone size: once
J gene: TRBJ2-5
CDR3 length: 13
V gene: TRBV5-1
D gene: TRBD2

CDR3 DNA: TGTGCCACCAGCAGATCGAGACAGGGGGTGATTCGAACTGAAGCTTTCTTT
CDR3 protein: CATSRSRQGVIRTEAFF
clone size: NA
J gene: TRBJ1-1
CDR3 length: 17
V gene: TRBV15
D gene: TRBD1

CDR3 DNA: TGTGCCAGCAGTCCCCGGGGGACTGGTATCTACGAGCAGTACTTC
CDR3 protein: CASSPRGTGIYEQYF
clone size: NA
J gene: TRBJ2-7
CDR3 length: 15
V gene: TRBV6-5
D gene: NA

CDR3 DNA: TGTGCCAGCAGCTTGCTCGGTGGTGCAAACGAGCAGTACTTC
CDR3 protein: CASSLLGGANEQYF
clone size: NA
J gene: TRBJ2-7
CDR3 length: 14
V gene: TRBV5-6
D gene: NA

CDR3 DNA: TGTGCCAGCAGCCTAGGACAGGGGGCCGTCTATGAGCAGTTCTTC
CDR3 protein: CASSLGQGAVYEQFF
clone size: NA
J gene: TRBJ2-1
CDR3 length: 15
V gene: TRBV7-2
D gene: TRBD1

CDR3 DNA: TGCGCCAGCAGCCAACCAATGGGACTAGCGGGAGTCGGCGATGAGACCCAGTACTTC
CDR3 protein: CASSQPMGLAGVGDETQYF
clone size: NA
J gene: TRBJ2-5
CDR3 length: 19
V gene: TRBV4-1
D gene: TRBD2

CDR3 DNA: TGTGCCAGTACGAAGGGCCGGGGGGCAAGCACAGATACGCAGTATTTT
CDR3 protein: CASTKGRGASTDTQYF
clone size: NA
J gene: TRBJ2-3
CDR3 length: 16
V gene: TRBV2
D gene: NA

CDR3 DNA: TGTGCCTGGAGTGCGTTCTCCTACGAGCAGTACTTC
CDR3 protein: CAWSAFSYEQYF
clone size: NA
J gene: TRBJ2-7
CDR3 length: 12
V gene: TRBV30
D gene: NA

CDR3 DNA: TGCAGCGTCCGGTTAGCTAACTATGGCTACACCTTC
CDR3 protein: CSVRLANYGYTF
clone size: NA
J gene: TRBJ1-2
CDR3 length: 12
V gene: TRBV29-1
D gene: NA

CDR3 DNA: TGTGCCACTCGGGACAGTTTGTTGCCGGGGAACACTGAAGCTTTCTTT
CDR3 protein: CATRDSLLPGNTEAFF
clone size: NA
J gene: TRBJ1-1
CDR3 length: 16
V gene: TRBV10-3
D gene: TRBD1

CDR3 DNA: TGCGCCAGCAGCTCCCAGACAGGGGAAACCGGGGAGCTGTTTTTT
CDR3 protein: CASSSQTGETGELFF
clone size: few
J gene: TRBJ2-2
CDR3 length: 15
V gene: TRBV5-1
D gene: TRBD1

CDR3 DNA: TGTGCCAGCAGCGCCCGAGAAGGGGAGACAGGGACCTACGAGCAGTACTTC
CDR3 protein: CASSAREGETGTYEQYF
clone size: NA
J gene: TRBJ2-7
CDR3 length: 17
V gene: TRBV9
D gene: TRBD1